This T cell receptor beta chain was recovered during a study of T cells after yellow fever vaccination. Study conclusions and caveats: It was a weaker secondary response, yet one that peaked faster, at day 5 versus 15. Only a small proportion of the clonotypes turned up in both the CD4 and the CD8 compartments, likely arising from convergent recombination.

Many counts were recorded for this clonotype. Its matching antigen is unknown. The CDR3 has 15 amino acids. V lost 1 base to trimming and J lost 1 base, with 11 bases between them. Per germline, CDR1 SGHVS and CDR2 FQNEAQ. TCRdb called the 5' RACE reads again in MiXCR, with one record for every CDR3 protein. The sample has some 160,000 distinct CDR3 sequences, around 8.5% seen once. This sequence was found in a man between 18 and 35 years old who received the YFV17D yellow fever vaccine. The sample was CD8+ T cells sorted from PBMCs, taken 45 days after the yellow fever booster vaccination. This chain joins TRBV7-8 and TRBJ2-7; D is possibly TRBD1 (6 bases). CDR3 amino acids: CASSLVQGPSYEQYV. The CDR3 DNA reads TGTGCCAGCAGCTTAGTACAGGGTCCGTCCTACGAGCAGTACGTC.